Each of the 13 T cell receptor beta chains below was sequenced from the same sample in a study of CD8+ T cells in alopecia areata (dated by TCRdb to the late 2010s). Taken with the paper, the label for time point translates to: roughly 27 days on oral tofacitinib. Per the publication, the treatment or condition label means: oral pan-JAK inhibitor, 5-10 mg twice daily. The method behind the library was the immunoSEQ multiplex PCR assay. To provide template for TCR sequencing, every sample had RNA extracted and reverse transcribed into cDNA. What TCRdb holds here is the immuneACCESS table cut down to in-frame rearrangements. Part of the clones is not present; checked against another copy, under half of the missing clones reflect an unresolved V gene, and the others are unexplained. The sample table contains approximately 200,000 clones; only one count was recorded for 55% to 70% of them. The ten largest clones take up approximately 3.3% of the sample.

The sequencing here drew on CD4+ T cells sorted from blood, taken at week 4, from a patient treated with tofacitinib. Source of these receptors: a human donor with alopecia areata.

This clone appeared a few times. The chain is built from TRBV5-1 and TRBJ2-1; 12 bases are shared with TRBD2. The germline gives CDR1 SGHRS, CDR2 YFSETQ. This CDR3 spans 15 amino acids. V shed 4 bases and J 5 bases; nucleotides not matched to a gene: 4. CDR3 protein: CASSLRLAGDNEQFF. CDR3 DNA sequence: TGCGCCAGCAGCCTCAGACTAGCGGGGGACAATGAGCAGTTCTTC.

This clone came up a few times. The chain uses TRBV9 and TRBJ2-2; 8 bases are shared with TRBD2. J gave up 7 bases and V 0 bases, and 8 bases lay outside the gene matches. CDR1 SGDLS and CDR2 YYNGEE come from the germline V gene. This CDR3 has 16 residues. The CDR3 DNA sequence: TGTGCCAGCAGCGTAGTGGCGGGGGGTAGCAACGGGGAGCTGTTTTTT. It is translated as CASSVVAGGSNGELFF.

The chain combines TRBV29-1 with TRBJ2-3, with 11 bases that match TRBD2. Germline values: CDR1 SQVTM, CDR2 ANQGSEA. Losses at the gene ends were 6 bases for V and 5 bases for J; bases not matched to a gene: 7. The CDR3 is made up of 14 amino acids. CDR3 sequence: CSVALAGGRDTQYF. Here the CDR3 DNA reads TGCAGCGTAGCTCTAGCGGGGGGAAGAGATACGCAGTATTTT.

The chain has TRBV30 and TRBJ2-6; either TRBD1 or TRBD2 may fit D (5 bases each). The germline V gene encodes CDR1 GTSNPN and CDR2 SVGIG (reference sequence). Trimming took off 0 bases at V and 4 bases at J, with 10 bases between the two ends. This CDR3 contains 15 residues. CDR3 region: CAWSVLWDGANVLTF. CDR3 in DNA: TGTGCCTGGAGTGTACTGTGGGACGGGGCCAACGTCCTGACTTTC. The full variable domain, its missing parts supplied by reference TRBV30 and TRBJ2-6, is SQTIHQWPATLVQPVGSPLSLECTVEGTSNPNLYWYRQAAGRGLQLLFYSVGIGQISSEVPQNLSASRPQDRQFILSSKKLLLSDSGFYLCAWSVLWDGANVLTFGAGSRLTVL.

The V and J genes are TRBV25-1 and TRBJ2-7, with D perhaps matching TRBD1 (5 bases). The CDR3 runs to 14 residues. Germline CDR1 and CDR2: MGHDK and SYGVNS. Trimming left V 4 bases short and J 0 bases short, with 10 bases between. This CDR3 is CASSVSRGSYEQYF. The DNA of the CDR3 is TGTGCCAGCAGTGTCTCTAGGGGCTCCTACGAGCAGTACTTC.

As DNA, the CDR3 is TGTGCCAGCAAGAAAACGCCCGACTCTGGGGCCAACGTCCTGACTTTC. This codes for CASKKTPDSGANVLTF. The gene calls are TRBV2 and TRBJ2-6; D is uncertain. The CDR3 extends over 16 amino acids. The germline V gene has CDR1 SNHLY and CDR2 FYNNEI. The V end lost 7 bases, the J end lost 0 bases, and 13 bases lay between the germline ends. Full variable domain (outside the CDR3, taken from reference TRBV2 and TRBJ2-6): EPEVTQTPSHQVTQMGQEVILRCVPISNHLYFYWYRQILGQKVEFLVSFYNNEISEKSEIFDDQFSVERPDGSNFTLKIRSTKLEDSAMYFCASKKTPDSGANVLTFGAGSRLTVL.

The rearrangement uses TRBV29-1 and TRBJ2-1, with D perhaps matching TRBD2 (7 bases). Per the germline V gene, CDR1 is SQVTM and CDR2 is ANQGSEA. The V end was cut by 7 bases, the J end by 4 bases, with 23 bases between. This CDR3 comprises 16 residues. The CDR3 loop is CSAPGFGGGSYNEQFF. The CDR3 bases are TGCAGCGCCCCCGGGTTTGGGGGGGGCAGTTACAATGAGCAGTTCTTC.

V and J are TRBV7-9 and TRBJ1-6; weak D call: TRBD1 (6 bases). The germline V gene has CDR1 SEHNR and CDR2 FQNEAQ (reference sequence). The CDR3 runs 17 residues. V lost 8 bases and J 0 bases, leaving 17 bases between the germline ends. CDR3 residues: CASESGQTSSYNSPLHF. In nucleotides, the CDR3 is TGTGCCAGCGAATCGGGACAAACGAGCTCCTATAATTCACCCCTCCACTTT.

This clone was seen a few times. The chain recombines TRBV4-2 with TRBJ2-1; D is perhaps TRBD1 or TRBD2 (5 bases each). The CDR3 has 16 residues. V shed 5 bases and J shed 0 bases, with 14 bases lying between them. Germline-derived CDR1 and CDR2 are LGHNA and YNFKEQ. The CDR3 DNA is TGTGCCAGCAGCGTAGCGTTGGGGCCCTCCTACAATGAGCAGTTCTTC. Translating it yields CASSVALGPSYNEQFF.

The V gene is TRBV2, the J gene TRBJ2-7; 12 bases match TRBD1. After removal of 4 bases from V and 6 bases from J, the junction contained 4 bases not matched to a gene. The germline CDR1 and CDR2 sequences are SNHLY and FYNNEI. The CDR3 loop spans 14 amino acids. The CDR3 DNA sequence: TGTGCCAGCAGTGCCCGGGACAGGGGGCCCGAGCAGTACTTC. Amino acid sequence: CASSARDRGPEQYF.

The chain has TRBV29-1 and TRBJ1-2; TRBD1 is a possible D gene (5 bases). Germline loops: CDR1 SQVTM, CDR2 ANQGSEA. The CDR3 contains 11 residues. Trimming removed 4 bases from V and 9 bases from J, with 12 bases in between. This CDR3 is CSVAGQMSYTF. Here the CDR3 DNA reads TGCAGCGTTGCGGGGCAGATGAGCTACACCTTC.

This chain connects TRBV7-2 to TRBJ2-2, with 7 bases lining up with TRBD1. The ends lost 4 bases at V and 4 bases at J; junction bases unmatched: 6. From germline, CDR1 is SGHTA and CDR2 FQGNSA. This CDR3 contains 15 residues. CDR3 in DNA: TGTGCCAGCAGCTCCCAGTCAGGGGGCACCGGGGAGCTGTTTTTT. It codes for CASSSQSGGTGELFF.

The chain carries TRBV29-1 and TRBJ2-7; 7 bases map to TRBD1. V gave up 5 bases and J gave up 4 bases; unmatched junction bases: 8. The CDR3 extends over 13 amino acids. Germline loops: CDR1 SQVTM, CDR2 ANQGSEA. CDR3 sequence reads: CSVTETGRYEQYF. CDR3 bases: TGCAGCGTTACTGAGACAGGGCGGTACGAGCAGTACTTC.